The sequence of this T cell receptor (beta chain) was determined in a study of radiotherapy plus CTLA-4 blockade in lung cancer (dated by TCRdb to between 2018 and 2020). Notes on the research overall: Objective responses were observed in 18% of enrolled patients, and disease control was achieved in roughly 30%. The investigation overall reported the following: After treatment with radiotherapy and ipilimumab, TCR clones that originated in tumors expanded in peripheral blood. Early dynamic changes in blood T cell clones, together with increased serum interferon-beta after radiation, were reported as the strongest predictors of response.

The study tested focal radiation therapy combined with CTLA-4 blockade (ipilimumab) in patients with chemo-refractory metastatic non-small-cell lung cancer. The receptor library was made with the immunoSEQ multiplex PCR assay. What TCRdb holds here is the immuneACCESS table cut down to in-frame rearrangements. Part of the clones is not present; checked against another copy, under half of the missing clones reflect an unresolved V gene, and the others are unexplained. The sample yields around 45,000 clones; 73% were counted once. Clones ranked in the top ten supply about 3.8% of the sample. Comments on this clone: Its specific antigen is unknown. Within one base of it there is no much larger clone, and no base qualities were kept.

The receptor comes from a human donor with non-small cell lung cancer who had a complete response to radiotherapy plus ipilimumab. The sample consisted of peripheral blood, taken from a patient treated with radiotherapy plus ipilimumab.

The sequenced DNA: TGTGCCAGCAGTTACCGGCAGGGATTGTACGAGCAGTACTTC. Translated, it gives CASSYRQGLYEQYF. The chain links TRBV27 with TRBJ2-7; TRBD1 is possibly the D segment (5 matching bases). The CDR3 holds 14 amino acids from the cysteine to the phenylalanine. Solely the CDR3 DNA is kept, with 42 bases framed from the first base. V is cut by 4 bases and J by 4 bases, and the space between the germline ends is 14 bases. The germline V gene (reference sequence) provides CDR1 MNHEY and CDR2 SMNVEV.